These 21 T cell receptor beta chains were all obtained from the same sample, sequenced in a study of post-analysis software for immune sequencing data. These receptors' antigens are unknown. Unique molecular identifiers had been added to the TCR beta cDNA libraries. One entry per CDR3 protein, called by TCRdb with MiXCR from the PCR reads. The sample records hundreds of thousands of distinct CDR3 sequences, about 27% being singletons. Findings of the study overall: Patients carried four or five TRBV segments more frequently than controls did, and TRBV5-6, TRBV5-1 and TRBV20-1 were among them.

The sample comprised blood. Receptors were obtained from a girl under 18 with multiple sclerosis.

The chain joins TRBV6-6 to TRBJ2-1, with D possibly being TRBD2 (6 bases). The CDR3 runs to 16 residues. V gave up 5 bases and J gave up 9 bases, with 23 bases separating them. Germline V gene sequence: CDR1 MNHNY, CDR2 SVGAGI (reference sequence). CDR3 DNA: TGTGCCAGCAGTCACCTAGCGAGAACCCAGGGAGGTGAGCAGTTCTTC. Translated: CASSHLARTQGGEQFF.

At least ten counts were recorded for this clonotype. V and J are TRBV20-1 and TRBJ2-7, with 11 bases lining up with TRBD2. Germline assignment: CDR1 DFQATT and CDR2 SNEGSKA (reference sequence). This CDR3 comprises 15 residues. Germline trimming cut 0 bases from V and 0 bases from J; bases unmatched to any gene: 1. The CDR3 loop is CSARDGTSGSYEQYF. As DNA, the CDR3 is TGCAGTGCTAGAGATGGGACTAGCGGCTCCTACGAGCAGTACTTC.

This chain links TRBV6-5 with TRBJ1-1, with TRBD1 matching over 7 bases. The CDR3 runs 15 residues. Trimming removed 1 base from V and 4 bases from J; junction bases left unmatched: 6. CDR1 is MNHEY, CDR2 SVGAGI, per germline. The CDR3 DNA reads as TGTGCCAGCAGTTACTTACAGGGGTGGGGCACTGAAGCTTTCTTT. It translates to CASSYLQGWGTEAFF.

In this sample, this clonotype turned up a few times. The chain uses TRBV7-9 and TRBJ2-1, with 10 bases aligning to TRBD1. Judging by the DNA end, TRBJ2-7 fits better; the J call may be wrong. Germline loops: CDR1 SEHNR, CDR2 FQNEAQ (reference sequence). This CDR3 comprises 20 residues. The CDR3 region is CASSFLSGQGVYYTYNEQYF. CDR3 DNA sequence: TGTGCCAGCAGCTTTCTCTCCGGACAGGGGGTTTATTACACCTACAATGAGCAGTACTTC.

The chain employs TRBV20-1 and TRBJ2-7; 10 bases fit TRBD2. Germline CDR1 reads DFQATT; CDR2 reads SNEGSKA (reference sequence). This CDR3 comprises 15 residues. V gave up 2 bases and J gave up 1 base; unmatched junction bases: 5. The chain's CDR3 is CSARLLAGVSYEQYF. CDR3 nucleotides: TGCAGTGCTAGACTCCTAGCGGGAGTATCCTACGAGCAGTACTTC.

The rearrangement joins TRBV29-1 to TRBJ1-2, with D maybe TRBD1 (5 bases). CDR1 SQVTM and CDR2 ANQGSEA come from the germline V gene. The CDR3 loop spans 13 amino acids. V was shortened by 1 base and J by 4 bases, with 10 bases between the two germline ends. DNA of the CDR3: TGCAGCGTTGAAGGCAGGGCTAGCTATGGCTACACCTTC. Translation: CSVEGRASYGYTF.

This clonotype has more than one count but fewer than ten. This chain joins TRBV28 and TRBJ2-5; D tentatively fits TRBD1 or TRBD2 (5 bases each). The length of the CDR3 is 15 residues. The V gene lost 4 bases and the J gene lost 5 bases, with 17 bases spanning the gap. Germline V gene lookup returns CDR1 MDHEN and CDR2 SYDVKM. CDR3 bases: TGTGCCAGCAGTTCGTCCCGGGACGTCCGGGAGACCCAGTACTTC. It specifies CASSSSRDVRETQYF.

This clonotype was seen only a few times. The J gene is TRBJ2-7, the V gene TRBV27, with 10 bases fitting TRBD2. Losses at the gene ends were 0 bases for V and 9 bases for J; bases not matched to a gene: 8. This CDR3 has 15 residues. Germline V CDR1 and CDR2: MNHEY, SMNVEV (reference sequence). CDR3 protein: CASSLSWLAGVVQYF. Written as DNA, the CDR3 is TGTGCCAGCAGTTTATCTTGGCTAGCGGGAGTCGTGCAGTACTTC.

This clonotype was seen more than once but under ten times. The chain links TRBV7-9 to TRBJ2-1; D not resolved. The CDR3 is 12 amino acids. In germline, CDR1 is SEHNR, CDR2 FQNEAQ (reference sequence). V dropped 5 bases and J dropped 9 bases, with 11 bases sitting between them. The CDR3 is CASSPVFGEQFF. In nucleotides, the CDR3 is TGTGCCAGCAGCCCTGTGTTTGGTGAGCAGTTCTTC. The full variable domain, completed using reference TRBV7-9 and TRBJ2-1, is DTGVSQNPRHKITKRGQNVTFRCDPISEHNRLYWYRQTLGQGPEFLTYFQNEAQLEKSRLLSDRFSAERPKGSFSTLEIQRTEQGDSAMYLCASSPVFGEQFFGPGTRLTVL.

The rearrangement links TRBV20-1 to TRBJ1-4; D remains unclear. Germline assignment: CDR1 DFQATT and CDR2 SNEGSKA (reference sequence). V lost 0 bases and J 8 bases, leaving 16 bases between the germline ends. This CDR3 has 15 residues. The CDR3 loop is CSAREGATLTEKLFF. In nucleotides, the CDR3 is TGCAGTGCTAGAGAGGGTGCCACCCTCACGGAAAAACTGTTTTTT.

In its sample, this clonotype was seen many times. The CDR3 DNA reads as TGCAGTGCTAGAGACCCTAGGTCCTACAATGAGCAGTTCTTC. It specifies CSARDPRSYNEQFF. The chain couples TRBV20-1 to TRBJ2-1; D unresolved. V lost 0 bases to trimming and J lost 1 base, with 7 bases between them. The CDR3 is 14 amino acids. The germline CDR1 and CDR2 sequences are DFQATT and SNEGSKA (reference sequence).

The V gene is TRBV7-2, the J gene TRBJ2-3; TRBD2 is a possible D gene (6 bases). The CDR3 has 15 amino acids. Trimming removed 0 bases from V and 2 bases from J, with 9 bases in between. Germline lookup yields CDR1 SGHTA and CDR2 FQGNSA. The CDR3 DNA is TGTGCCAGCAGCTTAGCAGGCGGGGACACAGATACGCAGTATTTT. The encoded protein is CASSLAGGDTDTQYF.

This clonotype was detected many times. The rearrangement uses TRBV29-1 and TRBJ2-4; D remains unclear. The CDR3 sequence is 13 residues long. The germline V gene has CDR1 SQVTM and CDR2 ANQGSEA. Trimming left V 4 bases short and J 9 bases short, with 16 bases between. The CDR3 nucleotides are TGCAGCGTTGGCGGCCCTTTGGCCCCCATTCAGTACTTC. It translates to CSVGGPLAPIQYF.

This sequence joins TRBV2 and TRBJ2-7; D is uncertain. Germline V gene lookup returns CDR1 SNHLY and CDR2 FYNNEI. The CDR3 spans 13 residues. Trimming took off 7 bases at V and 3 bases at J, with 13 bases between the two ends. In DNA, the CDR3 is TGTGCCAGCAACTTCAGAGATTACTACGAGCAGTACTTC. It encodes CASNFRDYYEQYF.

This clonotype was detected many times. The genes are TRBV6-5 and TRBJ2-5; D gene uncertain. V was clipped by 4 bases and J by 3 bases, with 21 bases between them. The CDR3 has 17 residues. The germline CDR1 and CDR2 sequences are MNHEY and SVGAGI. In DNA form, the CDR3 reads TGTGCCAGCAGTTTCAATTCCGGCACCTCTATGGAAGAGACCCAGTACTTC. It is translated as CASSFNSGTSMEETQYF.

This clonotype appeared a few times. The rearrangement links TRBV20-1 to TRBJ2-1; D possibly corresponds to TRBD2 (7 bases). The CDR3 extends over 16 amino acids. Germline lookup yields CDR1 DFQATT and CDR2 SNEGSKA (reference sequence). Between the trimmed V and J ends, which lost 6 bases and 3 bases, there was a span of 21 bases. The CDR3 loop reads CSAIFLGGGVYNEQFF. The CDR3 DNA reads TGCAGTGCCATATTCTTAGGGGGGGGGGTCTACAATGAGCAGTTCTTC.

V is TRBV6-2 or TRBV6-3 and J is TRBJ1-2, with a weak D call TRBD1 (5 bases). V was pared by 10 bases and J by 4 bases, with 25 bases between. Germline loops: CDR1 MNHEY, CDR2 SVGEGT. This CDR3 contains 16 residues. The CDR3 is CATSSKSVGDRYGYTF. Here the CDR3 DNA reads TGTGCCACCTCATCCAAGAGCGTGGGGGATCGCTATGGCTACACCTTC.

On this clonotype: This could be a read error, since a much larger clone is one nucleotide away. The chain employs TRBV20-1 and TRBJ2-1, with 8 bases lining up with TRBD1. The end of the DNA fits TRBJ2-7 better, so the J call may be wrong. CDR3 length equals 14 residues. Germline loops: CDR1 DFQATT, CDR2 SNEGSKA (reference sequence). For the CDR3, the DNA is TGCAGTGCAACGACAGGGGATGTCCACAATGAGCAGTACTTC. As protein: CSATTGDVHNEQYF.

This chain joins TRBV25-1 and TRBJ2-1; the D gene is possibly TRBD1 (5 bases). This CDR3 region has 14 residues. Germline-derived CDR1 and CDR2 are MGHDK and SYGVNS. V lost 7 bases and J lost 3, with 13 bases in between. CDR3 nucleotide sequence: TGTGCCAGCACCAGGGAAGGTAACTACAATGAGCAGTTCTTC. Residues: CASTREGNYNEQFF.

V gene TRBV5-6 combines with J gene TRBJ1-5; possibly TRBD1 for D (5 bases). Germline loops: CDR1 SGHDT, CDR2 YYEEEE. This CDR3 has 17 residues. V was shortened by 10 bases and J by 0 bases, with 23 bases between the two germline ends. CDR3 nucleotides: TGTGCCCCCCGTGGGGGACCCGATTATCATAGCAATCAGCCCCAGCATTTT. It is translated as CAPRGGPDYHSNQPQHF.

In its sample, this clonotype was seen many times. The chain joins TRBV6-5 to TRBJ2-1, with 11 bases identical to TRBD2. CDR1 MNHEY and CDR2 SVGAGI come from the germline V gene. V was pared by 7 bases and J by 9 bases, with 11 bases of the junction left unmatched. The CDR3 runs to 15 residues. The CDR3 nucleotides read TGTGCCAGCAAGGTTTTAGCGGGGGGGCGGAGTGAGCAGTTCTTC. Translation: CASKVLAGGRSEQFF.